This note documents a single TCR beta chain sequence. Other DNA sequences within the sample encode an identical CDR3. Generated by immunoSEQ multiplex PCR, the TCRdb table keeps only in-frame clones and is missing some. The data contain about 170,000 clones, almost 90% of them seen just once; the ten biggest clones take up around 5%. Germline values: CDR1 GTSNPN, CDR2 SVGIG (reference sequence). The CDR3 extends over 13 amino acids. With V trimmed by 0 bases and J by 4 bases, 0 bases remained unmatched. This specimen comes from a study of control samples from healthy donors and cancer patients. This rearrangement joins TRBV30 to TRBJ1-5; 7 bases match TRBD1. This receptor was identified in a woman younger than 45 in good health. Input material: blood. This CDR3 reads CAWSVQGNQPQHF. DNA for the CDR3: TGTGCCTGGAGTGTACAGGGGAATCAGCCCCAGCATTTT.